A single sample gave rise to the 10 T cell receptor beta chains below, sequenced in a study of OX40 agonist ivuxolimab in advanced cancers. The repertoire was sequenced with immunoSEQ multiplex PCR; TCRdb's copy has only in-frame clones and lacks some. The sample records 50,000 to 55,000 clones, approximately 84% being singletons. The source material was CD4+ or CD8+ T cells sorted from blood, sampled in a trial of the OX40 agonist ivuxolimab. The receptors come from an adult with an advanced solid tumor such as melanoma, head and neck, liver or kidney cancer.

Concerning this clone itself: Relative to the germline gene, one junction end is altered; a read error may explain this. This same CDR3 is encoded by further DNA sequences in the sample. This chain connects TRBV7-2 to TRBJ2-7, with D unclear. The CDR3 contains 14 residues. CDR1 and CDR2 (germline): SGHTA, FQGNSA. CDR3 sequence: CASSLNLPFNEQYF. CDR3 sequence (DNA): TGCGCCAGCAGCTTAAACCTTCCCTTTAACGAGCAGTACTTC.

The V and J genes are TRBV5-4 and TRBJ2-1; TRBD2 matches at 12 bases. CDR1 and CDR2 from the germline V gene are SGHNT and YYREEE (reference sequence). The CDR3 sequence is 14 residues long. With V trimmed by 4 bases and J by 6 bases, 2 bases remained unmatched. The CDR3 here is CASSLGLAGNEQFF. The CDR3 bases are TGTGCCAGCAGCCTGGGACTAGCGGGCAATGAGCAGTTCTTC.

This clone was seen only once. The chain joins TRBV12-5 to TRBJ2-1; no reliable D call. CDR3 length equals 15 residues. CDR1 and CDR2 from the germline V gene are LGHNT and FRNRAP. The V end lost 2 bases, the J end lost 0 bases, and 8 bases lay between the germline ends. Here the CDR3 reads CASGLPGTSYNEQFF. CDR3 nucleotides: TGTGCTAGTGGTTTGCCCGGAACCTCCTACAATGAGCAGTTCTTC. The variable domain in full, with the rest retrieved from reference TRBV12-5 and TRBJ2-1, is DARVTQTPRHKVTEMGQEVTMRCQPILGHNTVFWYRQTMMQGLELLAYFRNRAPLDDSGMPKDRFSAEMPDATLATLKIQPSEPRDSAVYFCASGLPGTSYNEQFFGPGTRLTVL.

The chain couples TRBV7-2 to TRBJ2-4, with TRBD2 matching over 8 bases. The CDR3 loop spans 17 amino acids. The germline gives CDR1 SGHTA, CDR2 FQGNSA. After removal of 1 base from V and 0 bases from J, the junction contained 5 bases not matched to a gene. CDR3: CASSLGAAGVAKNIQYF. DNA of the CDR3: TGTGCCAGCAGCTTAGGGGCAGCGGGAGTAGCCAAAAACATTCAGTACTTC.

This clone was recorded only once. The V gene is TRBV29-1, the J gene TRBJ1-1; D is possibly TRBD1 (5 bases). This CDR3 is built from 13 residues. The V gene's germline CDR1 is SQVTM and CDR2 ANQGSEA. V lost 4 bases, J lost 1 base, and 10 bases lay in between. DNA for the CDR3: TGCAGCGTTGGGTCGCAGGGGAACACTGAAGCTTTCTTT. It is translated as CSVGSQGNTEAFF.

The chain combines TRBV10-3 with TRBJ1-5; a weak D match, TRBD1 (6 bases). With 4 bases removed from V and 1 base from J, the gap between germline ends came to 11 bases. From germline, CDR1 is ENHRY and CDR2 SYGVKD. This CDR3 region has 15 residues. CDR3 nucleotides: TGTGCCATCAGTGTAGGGGGGGACAGCAATCAGCCCCAGCATTTT. This encodes CAISVGGDSNQPQHF.

The chain links TRBV28 to TRBJ1-2; D might be TRBD1 (6 bases). Germline V CDR1 and CDR2: MDHEN, SYDVKM. The V end was cut by 5 bases, the J end by 8 bases, with 15 bases between. The CDR3 is 13 residues long. CDR3 DNA sequence: TGTGCCAGCAGTCCCGGACAGTTCGTCGGCTACACCTTC. Encoded protein: CASSPGQFVGYTF.

The chain carries TRBV5-1 and TRBJ2-1; 11 bases are a match to TRBD2. Losses at the gene ends were 1 base for V and 4 bases for J; bases not matched to a gene: 4. The CDR3 loop spans 16 amino acids. CDR1 is SGHRS, CDR2 YFSETQ, per germline. CDR3: CASSLQGLAGYNEQFF. The CDR3 nucleotides are TGCGCCAGCAGCTTGCAAGGACTAGCGGGTTACAATGAGCAGTTCTTC.

This chain links TRBV5-1 with TRBJ2-2, with 9 bases identical to TRBD2. CDR1 and CDR2 from the germline V gene are SGHRS and YFSETQ. The CDR3 is made up of 15 amino acids. Unmatched junction bases numbered 5, after V lost 3 bases and J lost 5 bases. The CDR3 protein is CASSSPGLATGELFF. In DNA, the CDR3 is TGCGCCAGCAGCTCTCCGGGACTAGCAACCGGGGAGCTGTTTTTT.

The chain couples TRBV10-2 to TRBJ1-1, with 8 bases identical to TRBD1. With V trimmed by 8 bases and J by 4 bases, 9 bases remained unmatched. CDR1 is WSHSY, CDR2 SAAADI, per germline. The CDR3 is made up of 14 amino acids. Here the CDR3 DNA reads TGCGCCAGCGACTCCGGGACAGGCGTCACTGAAGCTTTCTTT. Translating gives CASDSGTGVTEAFF.